The rows below give T cell receptor beta chains drawn from one sample of a study of blood T cells in healthy people across ages. MiXCR, run by TCRdb on the 5' RACE reads, gives a single entry per CDR3 protein. This table has approximately 770,000 distinct CDR3 sequences, more than 45% appearing once. The sample consisted of blood. These receptors all come from a young man in good health. Both conserved end residues are part of each CDR3. D genes are given only for firm matches. For some rows the clone size is stated as once, few or many, or as a class when expanded; others skip it.

D gene	V gene	J gene	CDR3 length	clone size	CDR3 DNA	CDR3 protein
NA	TRBV19	TRBJ1-2	14	NA	TGTGCCAGTAGTATAGATCGGCGTCAAAATGGCTACACCTTC	CASSIDRRQNGYTF
NA	TRBV7-2	TRBJ2-5	14	NA	TGTGCCAGCAGCGGCCGACTAGGAGGGGAGACCCAGTACTTC	CASSGRLGGETQYF
NA	TRBV7-2	TRBJ2-2	13	NA	TGTGCCAGCAGGCTATCCAACGCCGGGGAGCTGTTTTTT	CASRLSNAGELFF
NA	TRBV24-1	TRBJ2-7	12	NA	TGTGCCACCAGTGACAGGGACAATGAGCAGTACTTC	CATSDRDNEQYF
TRBD1	TRBV12-3/TRBV12-4	TRBJ2-7	12	few	TGTGCCACCGGGACAGTCTCGTCTGAGCAGTACTTC	CATGTVSSEQYF
NA	TRBV25-1	TRBJ2-5	14	few	TGTGCCAGCAGTGAATTGAGGGGGTCTGAGACCCAGTACTTC	CASSELRGSETQYF
TRBD1	TRBV10-3	TRBJ1-5	16	few	TGTGCCATCAGTGACCCGGACAGGGGGGGAAGTATAACCCAGCATTTT	CAISDPDRGGSITQHF
NA	TRBV9	TRBJ2-7	14	NA	TGTGCCAGCAGCGTAGCGGGACATGAGTACGAGCAGTACTTC	CASSVAGHEYEQYF
TRBD2	TRBV10-3	TRBJ2-7	15	NA	TGTGCCATCAGTGAGGGGACTAGCGGAAGCTACGAGCAGTACTTC	CAISEGTSGSYEQYF
TRBD2	TRBV6-1	TRBJ2-5	15	few	TGTGCCAGCAGTGAATATAGCGGGGGACAAGAGACCCAGTACTTC	CASSEYSGGQETQYF
TRBD1	TRBV12-3/TRBV12-4	TRBJ1-2	15	once	TGTGCCATCCAAAAGCGGGACAGGGGACCCTATGGCTACACCTTC	CAIQKRDRGPYGYTF
NA	TRBV9	TRBJ2-3	14	NA	TGTGCCAGCAGCGTAGGCACAGCCGGAGATACGCAGTATTTT	CASSVGTAGDTQYF
TRBD2	TRBV27	TRBJ2-1	14	NA	TGTGCCAGCGCCGGGACTAGCGGGAGCGATGAGCAGTTCTTC	CASAGTSGSDEQFF
TRBD2	TRBV29-1	TRBJ2-7	15	NA	TGCAGCGTGGTCGCAGGGTACGGGAGGACGCACGAGCAGTACTTC	CSVVAGYGRTHEQYF
NA	TRBV7-6	TRBJ1-6	13	NA	TGTGCCAGCAGCTTAGATAGTAGGTCACCCCTCCACTTT	CASSLDSRSPLHF
TRBD2	TRBV15	TRBJ2-3	17	many	TGTGCCACCAGCAGAGCCCCCCAAACTAGCGCCACAGATACGCAGTATTTT	CATSRAPQTSATDTQYF
TRBD1	TRBV7-3	TRBJ1-2	13	NA	TGTGCCAGCAGCCCAACAGGGGGCTCGGGCTACACCTTC	CASSPTGGSGYTF
NA	TRBV6-5	TRBJ1-1	13	NA	TGTGCCAGCGTGGGTTATTATAGGACTGAAGCTTTCTTT	CASVGYYRTEAFF
NA	TRBV2	TRBJ2-7	14	NA	TGTGCCAGCATGCCAACAGGGTATACGTACGAGCAGTACTTC	CASMPTGYTYEQYF
NA	TRBV29-1	TRBJ2-7	13	NA	TGCAGCGTTGGGGTAGCGCTGGACTACGAGCAGTACTTC	CSVGVALDYEQYF
NA	TRBV29-1	TRBJ2-3	13	NA	TGCAGCGTTGAAGACGCGGCTGTGGATACGCAGTATTTT	CSVEDAAVDTQYF
NA	TRBV3-1	TRBJ2-5	12	many	TGTGCCAGCAGCCAAGACGTCGGAACCCAGTACTTC	CASSQDVGTQYF
TRBD1	TRBV3-1	TRBJ1-1	14	NA	TGTGCCAGCAGCCAAGGCCAGGGGGTTCTAGAAGCTTTCTTT	CASSQGQGVLEAFF
NA	TRBV28	TRBJ1-2	10	many	TGTGCCAGCAGCCGGGATGGCTACACCTTC	CASSRDGYTF
TRBD2	TRBV29-1	TRBJ2-7	13	NA	TGCAGCGTTGAAGTGACTAGCGAAAGCGAGCAGTACTTC	CSVEVTSESEQYF
NA	TRBV7-9	TRBJ1-5	12	NA	TGTGCCAGCAGCCAACAGGGCCAGCCCCAGCATTTT	CASSQQGQPQHF
NA	TRBV24-1	TRBJ2-7	11	NA	TGTGCCACCAGTGATTACTACGAGCAGTACTTC	CATSDYYEQYF
TRBD1	TRBV9	TRBJ2-6	17	NA	TGTGCCAGCAGCGCGACACTGGACAGGGCTGGGGCCAACGTCCTGACTTTC	CASSATLDRAGANVLTF
NA	TRBV12-3/TRBV12-4	TRBJ2-5	16	NA	TGTGCCAGCAGTTATCCAGGGTCTCGCACAAAAGAGACCCAGTACTTC	CASSYPGSRTKETQYF
NA	TRBV5-1	TRBJ2-3	13	NA	TGCGCCAGCAGCGAGAGTAACACAGATACGCAGTATTTT	CASSESNTDTQYF
NA	TRBV5-5	TRBJ1-2	12	few	TGTGCCAGCAGCCTAGAAAACTATGGCTACACCTTC	CASSLENYGYTF
TRBD2	TRBV28	TRBJ2-7	14	NA	TGTGCCAGCACCCACGGCGGGAGCTCGTATGAGCAGTACTTC	CASTHGGSSYEQYF
TRBD1	TRBV20-1	TRBJ1-2	14	NA	TGCAGTGCTCGGAGGGACAGGGGAAGCTGTGGCTACACCTTC	CSARRDRGSCGYTF
TRBD1	TRBV30	TRBJ2-7	13	few	TGTGCCTCCGGGGGACAGGGAGTAGGCGAGCAGTACTTC	CASGGQGVGEQYF
NA	TRBV25-1	TRBJ1-4	14	NA	TGTGCCAGCAGTACCTGGCAGGGTGGCGAAAAACTGTTTTTT	CASSTWQGGEKLFF
NA	TRBV20-1	TRBJ2-5	15	NA	TGCAGTGCTAGCCAGGGACGTCCCATGTCGGAGACCCAGTACTTC	CSASQGRPMSETQYF
TRBD1	TRBV3-1	TRBJ2-7	15	NA	TGTGCCAGCAGCCAAGTTGTGACAGGGTCCAACGAGCAGTACTTC	CASSQVVTGSNEQYF
TRBD2	TRBV20-1	TRBJ2-7	15	NA	TGCAGTGCCCCTCGCAGCGGGGTTCTCGATTACGAGCAGTACTTC	CSAPRSGVLDYEQYF
NA	TRBV7-2	TRBJ2-5	14	NA	TGTGCCAGCAGCCAAAATAGGGGCCAAGAGACCCAGTACTTC	CASSQNRGQETQYF
NA	TRBV20-1	TRBJ2-3	10	NA	TGCAGTGCTAGTCAGGATACGCAGTATTTT	CSASQDTQYF
TRBD2	TRBV12-3/TRBV12-4	TRBJ2-7	17	NA	TGTGCCAGCAGCCCTACCCGACTAGCGGGTCCCTCCTACGAGCAGTACTTC	CASSPTRLAGPSYEQYF
TRBD2	TRBV4-2	TRBJ2-7	16	NA	TGTGCCAGCAGCCAGCCCGGACTAGCCCAACCCTACGAGCAGTACTTC	CASSQPGLAQPYEQYF
NA	TRBV2	TRBJ2-7	12	few	TGTGCCAGCAGCTCCGTAGGTGTCGAGCAGTACTTC	CASSSVGVEQYF
NA	TRBV27	TRBJ2-5	17	few	TGTGCCAGCAGTTCCCGGCGGGGCCCGTCCCGGGGAAAGACCCAGTACTTC	CASSSRRGPSRGKTQYF
NA	TRBV6-5	TRBJ1-6	17	few	TGTGCCAGCAGTTACTCGTGGGGTAGCTCCTATAATTCACCCCTCCACTTT	CASSYSWGSSYNSPLHF
NA	TRBV7-3	TRBJ2-6	17	NA	TGTGCCAGCAGCTCCCTTCATGAGAATCTTGGGGCCAACGTCCTGACTTTC	CASSSLHENLGANVLTF
NA	TRBV2	TRBJ2-1	14	NA	TGTGCCAGCAGGGCCGGGCCAGCCAGCGATGAGCAGTTCTTC	CASRAGPASDEQFF
NA	TRBV7-2	TRBJ2-1	14	few	TGTGCCAGCAGAAAACCGGGACCAAACAATGAGCAGTTCTTC	CASRKPGPNNEQFF
NA	TRBV6-1	TRBJ2-1	14	once	TGTGCCAGCAGAGGGATTAGCGGCTACAATGAGCAGTTCTTC	CASRGISGYNEQFF